Here is one TCR beta chain with its context. The table came from immunoSEQ multiplex PCR; TCRdb's copy has only in-frame clones and leaves some out. This table holds 98,000 or so clones, 90% to 95% found once. The data stem from a study of T cell changes during pregnancy in multiple sclerosis. This CDR3 contains 12 residues. The germline V gene has CDR1 GTSNPN and CDR2 SVGIG (reference sequence). J gave up 2 bases and V 5 bases, and 0 bases lay outside the gene matches. The sequence derives from a female donor with multiple sclerosis, enrolled in a pregnancy study. The V gene is TRBV30, the J gene TRBJ1-2; 9 bases agree with TRBD1. Sequencing used peripheral blood, obtained after pregnancy. CDR3 sequence (DNA): TGTGCCTGGGGACAGGGGAACTATGGCTACACCTTC. It yields the protein CAWGQGNYGYTF.